One sample yielded the 26 T cell receptor beta chains listed below, sequenced in a study of T cell repertoires in cytomegalovirus infection. Via MiXCR, TCRdb re-called the reads, giving one row per CDR3 protein. This table has around 530,000 distinct CDR3 sequences, around 27% appearing once. The sequenced material came from PBMCs. The receptors come from a human donor in good health (CMV status not recorded). Some clones in this sample may be carry-over from other donors' samples.

The chain is built from TRBV6-2 or TRBV6-3 and TRBJ2-6, with D uncertain. Trimming shortened V by 5 bases and J by 0 bases, and 11 bases separated the two germline ends. Germline-derived CDR1 and CDR2 are MNHEY and SVGEGT. The CDR3 has 16 amino acids. The CDR3, as DNA: TGTGCCAGCAGTATCGAGCACACCTCTGGGGCCAACGTCCTGACTTTC. Translation gives CASSIEHTSGANVLTF.

This clonotype has a count of ten or more. The chain joins TRBV7-6 to TRBJ2-1; the match to TRBD2 covers 10 bases. J gave up 2 bases and V 4 bases, and 8 bases lay outside the gene matches. The CDR3 contains 17 residues. In germline, CDR1 is SGHVS, CDR2 FNYEAQ. As DNA, the CDR3 is TGTGCCAGCAGCTCCGGAGGTCTAGCGGGAGCCTACAATGAGCAGTTCTTC. Amino acid sequence: CASSSGGLAGAYNEQFF. Based on the CDR3 plus reference TRBV7-6 and TRBJ2-1, the full variable domain is GAGVSQSPRYKVTKRGQDVALRCDPISGHVSLYWYRQALGQGPEFLTYFNYEAQQDKSGLPNDRFSAERPEGSISTLTIQRTEQRDSAMYRCASSSGGLAGAYNEQFFGPGTRLTVL.

V gene TRBV10-1 combines with J gene TRBJ2-7; 8 bases match TRBD2. V dropped 4 bases and J dropped 0; count of bases not matched to a gene: 2. The CDR3 has 14 residues. The V gene's germline CDR1 is WNHNN and CDR2 SYGVQD (reference sequence). CDR3 amino acids: CASSVSGTSYEQYV. CDR3 DNA sequence: TGCGCCAGCAGTGTTAGCGGGACCTCCTACGAGCAGTACGTC.

This clonotype came up a few times. This chain links TRBV12-3 or TRBV12-4 with TRBJ2-2, with TRBD2 matching over 9 bases. V shed 10 bases, J shed 5 bases, and the junction held 8 bases outside the gene matches. This CDR3 spans 14 amino acids. The CDR3 nucleotides read TGTGCCACCGGGGGACTAGCAGGGACCGGGGAGCTGTTTTTT. Encoded protein: CATGGLAGTGELFF.

The chain is built from TRBV6-5 and TRBJ1-1; D ambiguous. V was trimmed by 0 bases and J by 0 bases, leaving 8 bases between them. From germline, CDR1 is MNHEY and CDR2 SVGAGI. The CDR3 consists of 15 residues. The CDR3: CASSYSGVMNTEAFF. The CDR3 nucleotides read TGTGCCAGCAGTTACTCTGGGGTCATGAACACTGAAGCTTTCTTT.

The sample holds many counts of this clonotype. V usage is TRBV11-1 and J usage is TRBJ1-1; tentatively, D is TRBD1 (5 bases). The CDR3 is 13 amino acids. Between the trimmed V and J ends, which lost 2 bases and 5 bases, there was a span of 9 bases. Germline assignment: CDR1 SGHAT and CDR2 FQDESV (reference sequence). This CDR3 is CASSLLTETEAFF. The CDR3 nucleotides are TGTGCCAGCAGCTTATTGACAGAAACTGAAGCTTTCTTT.

This rearrangement joins TRBV6-1 to TRBJ2-1; D gene uncertain. Germline CDR1 is MNHNS and CDR2 is SASEGT. The CDR3 extends over 13 amino acids. V was cut by 5 bases and J by 8 bases, with 13 bases left in between. The CDR3 coding sequence is TGTGCCAGCAGTATAACCATAGCTGATGAGCAGTTCTTC. This gives the protein CASSITIADEQFF.

As regards this clonotype: This could be a read error, since a much larger clone is one nucleotide away. J is TRBJ2-7 and V is TRBV7-4, with D unclear. CDR3 length equals 12 residues. CDR1 and CDR2 from the germline V gene are SGHVT and SQSDAQ. V was shortened by 2 bases and J by 3 bases, with 5 bases between the two germline ends. The CDR3 spells CASSLMVYEQYF. The CDR3 DNA sequence: TGTGCCAGCAGCTTAATGGTCTACGAGCAGTACTTC.

This clonotype was detected a few times. The chain combines TRBV15 with TRBJ2-3; 7 bases match TRBD2. Unmatched junction bases numbered 9, after V lost 0 bases and J lost 6 bases. CDR3 length: 16 amino acids. Germline V CDR1 and CDR2: LNHNV, YYDKDF (reference sequence). The CDR3 nucleotides are TGTGCCACCAGCAGAGATTCGGCGGGAGTCGCGGATACGCAGTATTTT. Amino acid sequence: CATSRDSAGVADTQYF.

The chain recombines TRBV6-1 with TRBJ1-1, with D unclear. The CDR3 runs 13 residues. Germline-derived CDR1 and CDR2 are MNHNS and SASEGT. Trimming stripped 6 bases from V and 3 bases from J, with 11 bases between. The CDR3 sequence: CASRTSTDTEAFF. CDR3 nucleotide sequence: TGTGCCAGCAGGACAAGTACGGACACTGAAGCTTTCTTT.

This chain uses TRBV4-3 with TRBJ2-1; D not resolved. The CDR3 consists of 17 residues. Trimming stripped 0 bases from V and 3 bases from J, with 15 bases between. Per the germline V gene, CDR1 is LGHNA and CDR2 is YSLEER. CDR3 nucleotides: TGCGCCAGCAGCCAAGATGGTTTAGCAGGTCTCTACAATGAGCAGTTCTTC. This sequence encodes CASSQDGLAGLYNEQFF.

This clonotype was observed a handful of times. CDR3: CASGFPSGSSYEQYF. CDR3 coding DNA: TGTGCCAGCGGCTTCCCTAGCGGGAGTTCCTACGAGCAGTACTTC. J is TRBJ2-7 and V is TRBV6-1, with 10 bases matching TRBD2. The germline CDR1 and CDR2 sequences are MNHNS and SASEGT. With 8 bases clipped from V and 1 base from J, the junction kept 8 bases outside the gene matches. The length of the CDR3 is 15 residues.

The chain combines TRBV23-1 with TRBJ2-7; 7 bases map to TRBD2. TRBV23-1 is labeled an ORF, and its function is uncertain. J was trimmed by 4 bases and V by 7 bases; bases with no gene match: 19. This CDR3 contains 17 residues. The CDR3 region is CASTLNLAARNIYEQYV. CDR3 sequence (DNA): TGCGCCAGCACCCTGAACCTAGCGGCAAGGAATATATACGAGCAGTACGTC.

The chain combines TRBV5-4 with TRBJ2-3, with a possible D match to TRBD1 (5 bases). The CDR3 has 16 amino acids. The V end lost 4 bases, the J end lost 0 bases, and 15 bases lay between the germline ends. CDR1 SGHNT and CDR2 YYREEE come from the germline V gene (reference sequence). CDR3: CASSLGPDTSTDTQYF. The CDR3 DNA sequence: TGTGCCAGCAGCCTGGGGCCAGACACTAGCACAGATACGCAGTATTTT.

The genes are TRBV12-3 or TRBV12-4 and TRBJ2-1, with D hard to call. The CDR3 runs 13 residues. V was cut by 4 bases and J by 7 bases, with 11 bases left in between. The CDR3 loop is CASSSMGLNEQFF. The CDR3 coding sequence is TGTGCCAGCAGTTCTATGGGTCTTAATGAGCAGTTCTTC.

The CDR3 DNA follows: TGCAGCGGCGCCCAGGGTTGGAACACTGAAGCTTTCTTT. This encodes CSGAQGWNTEAFF. V and J are TRBV29-1 and TRBJ1-1; weak D call: TRBD1 (5 bases). Trimming pared 7 bases from V and 1 base from J, leaving 13 bases between. CDR1 SQVTM and CDR2 ANQGSEA come from the germline V gene. The CDR3 extends over 13 amino acids.

This clonotype was seen a few times. The rearrangement joins TRBV7-2 to TRBJ2-3, with a tentative D call TRBD2 (8 bases). V lost 2 bases and J 6 bases, leaving 15 bases between the germline ends. The germline V gene encodes CDR1 SGHTA and CDR2 FQGNSA. There are 15 residues in the CDR3. The CDR3 is CASSLQGERGDTQYF. The CDR3, as DNA: TGTGCCAGCAGCTTACAGGGGGAGCGGGGGGATACGCAGTATTTT.

The rearrangement uses TRBV28 and TRBJ2-1, with D maybe TRBD1 (5 bases). The germline V gene has CDR1 MDHEN and CDR2 SYDVKM. The CDR3 covers 18 residues. V lost 3 bases and J 6 bases, leaving 24 bases between the germline ends. As DNA, the CDR3 is TGTGCCAGCAGTTTGTTCTACCGAGACACGATGGGGCGCAATGAGCAGTTCTTC. Translation gives CASSLFYRDTMGRNEQFF.

V is TRBV6-2 or TRBV6-3 and J is TRBJ1-5; no reliable D call. This CDR3 is 15 amino acids long. The V gene lost 2 bases and the J gene lost 4 bases, with 12 bases spanning the gap. The germline V gene encodes CDR1 MNHEY and CDR2 SVGEGT. The CDR3: CASSYVGEINQPQHF. The CDR3 DNA reads as TGTGCCAGCAGTTACGTCGGGGAGATTAATCAGCCCCAGCATTTT.

This clonotype was recorded a few times. The V and J genes are TRBV6-2 or TRBV6-3 and TRBJ2-2; D ambiguous. Germline V lookup: CDR1 MNHEY, CDR2 SVGEGT. The CDR3 is made up of 11 amino acids. The V end was cut by 6 bases, the J end by 5 bases, with 4 bases between. CDR3 loop: CASSKTGELFF. In DNA form, the CDR3 reads TGTGCCAGCAGCAAAACCGGGGAGCTGTTTTTT.

The chain employs TRBV12-3 or TRBV12-4 and TRBJ2-3, with D unclear. V lost 1 base and J lost 5, with 10 bases in between. This CDR3 contains 14 residues. The CDR3, as DNA: TGTGCCAGCAGTTTAGGTGGGTGGGAAGATACGCAGTATTTT. This sequence encodes CASSLGGWEDTQYF.

This clonotype was picked up a small number of times. The chain employs TRBV5-6 and TRBJ2-2, with D tentatively TRBD1 (5 bases). V lost 6 bases to trimming and J lost 7 bases, with 13 bases between them. CDR3 length equals 13 residues. Germline CDR1 and CDR2: SGHDT and YYEEEE. The CDR3 DNA sequence: TGTGCCAGCACCCTACCTAGGGGCGGGGAGCTGTTTTTT. This sequence encodes CASTLPRGGELFF.

The rearrangement joins TRBV27 to TRBJ2-7, with 8 bases identical to TRBD1. The CDR3 is made up of 13 amino acids. Trimming at V came to 5 bases and at J to 2 bases, leaving 2 bases not matched to a gene. The germline CDR1 and CDR2 sequences are MNHEY and SMNVEV (reference sequence). CDR3 in DNA: TGTGCCAGCAGTCGGACAGGGACCTACGAGCAGTACTTC. Residues: CASSRTGTYEQYF.

V is TRBV20-1 and J is TRBJ2-7, with 7 bases lining up with TRBD2. Germline V gene sequence: CDR1 DFQATT, CDR2 SNEGSKA (reference sequence). CDR3 length: 16 amino acids. Trimming removed 0 bases from V and 5 bases from J; junction bases left unmatched: 13. The CDR3 sequence is CSARDFIRGGVHEQYF. The CDR3 bases are TGCAGTGCTAGAGATTTTATAAGGGGAGGGGTCCACGAGCAGTACTTC.

In this sample, this clonotype turned up many times. V is TRBV7-2 and J is TRBJ2-1, with TRBD1 matching 10 bases. The length of the CDR3 is 15 residues. Germline V CDR1 and CDR2: SGHTA, FQGNSA. V shed 5 bases and J 2 bases; nucleotides not matched to a gene: 3. The CDR3 bases are TGTGCCAGCAGCCTAGACAGGGGGCCCTACAATGAGCAGTTCTTC. It is translated as CASSLDRGPYNEQFF.

This chain links TRBV11-3 with TRBJ2-1, with TRBD2 matching 7 bases. After removal of 4 bases from V and 6 bases from J, the junction contained 3 bases not matched to a gene. This CDR3 has 13 residues. Per germline, CDR1 SGHNT and CDR2 YENEEA. The CDR3 region has the DNA TGTGCCAGCAGCTCTGGGACTACCAATGAGCAGTTCTTC. Translation gives CASSSGTTNEQFF.